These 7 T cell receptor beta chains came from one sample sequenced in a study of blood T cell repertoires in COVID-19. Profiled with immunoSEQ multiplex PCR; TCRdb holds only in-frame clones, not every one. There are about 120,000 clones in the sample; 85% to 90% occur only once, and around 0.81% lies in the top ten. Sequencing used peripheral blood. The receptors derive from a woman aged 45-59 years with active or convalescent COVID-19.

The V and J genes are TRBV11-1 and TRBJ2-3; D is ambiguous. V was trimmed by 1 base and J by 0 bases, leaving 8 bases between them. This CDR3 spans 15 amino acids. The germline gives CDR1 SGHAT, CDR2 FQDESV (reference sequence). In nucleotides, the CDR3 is TGTGCCAGCAGCTTAGTTGCCGGTAGCACAGATACGCAGTATTTT. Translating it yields CASSLVAGSTDTQYF.

The DNA of the CDR3 is TGTGCCAGCAGCCAAGATGTTGTCTTCGAGAGCTCCTATAATTCACCCCTCCACTTT. Amino acid sequence: CASSQDVVFESSYNSPLHF. The J gene is TRBJ1-6, the V gene TRBV3-1 (or the pseudogene TRBV3-2), with D unclear. V lost 0 bases and J lost 0, with 15 bases in between. The V gene's germline CDR1 is LGHDT and CDR2 YNNKEL (reference sequence). There are 19 residues in the CDR3.

CDR3 region: CAWSFPQLKRYEQYF. CDR3 DNA: TGTGCCTGGAGCTTCCCCCAGCTTAAGCGCTACGAGCAGTACTTC. The chain is built from TRBV30 and TRBJ2-7; D is unclear. The CDR3 is made up of 15 amino acids. The germline CDR1 and CDR2 sequences are GTSNPN and SVGIG (reference sequence). V was shortened by 3 bases and J by 3 bases, with 18 bases between the two germline ends.

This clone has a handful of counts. CDR3 in DNA: TGTGCCAGCAGCCCGCGACAGGGACCCTACGAGCAGTACTTC. The encoded protein is CASSPRQGPYEQYF. This chain uses TRBV9 with TRBJ2-7, with 7 bases lining up with TRBD1. Trimming took 4 bases from V and 2 from J; bases not matched to a gene: 6. The CDR3 consists of 14 residues. CDR1 is SGDLS and CDR2 is YYNGEE in the germline V gene.

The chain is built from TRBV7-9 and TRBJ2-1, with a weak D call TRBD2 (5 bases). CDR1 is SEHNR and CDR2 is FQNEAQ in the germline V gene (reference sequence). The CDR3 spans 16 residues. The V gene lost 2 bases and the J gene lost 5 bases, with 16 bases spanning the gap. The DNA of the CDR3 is TGTGCCAGCAGCTTACGGTGGTCCAGCGGAAACAATGAGCAGTTCTTC. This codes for CASSLRWSSGNNEQFF.

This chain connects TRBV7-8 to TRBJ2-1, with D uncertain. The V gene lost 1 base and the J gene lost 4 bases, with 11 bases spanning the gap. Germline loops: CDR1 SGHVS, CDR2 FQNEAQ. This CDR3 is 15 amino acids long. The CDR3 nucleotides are TGTGCCAGCAGCTTAGAGTTTAGAGGTTACAATGAGCAGTTCTTC. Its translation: CASSLEFRGYNEQFF.

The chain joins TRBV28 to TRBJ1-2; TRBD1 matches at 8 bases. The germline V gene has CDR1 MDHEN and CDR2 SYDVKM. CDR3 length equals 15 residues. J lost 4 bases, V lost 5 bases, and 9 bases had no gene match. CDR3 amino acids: CASSPGQGRGYGYTF. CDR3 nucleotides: TGTGCCAGCAGTCCTGGACAGGGTAGGGGCTATGGCTACACCTTC.